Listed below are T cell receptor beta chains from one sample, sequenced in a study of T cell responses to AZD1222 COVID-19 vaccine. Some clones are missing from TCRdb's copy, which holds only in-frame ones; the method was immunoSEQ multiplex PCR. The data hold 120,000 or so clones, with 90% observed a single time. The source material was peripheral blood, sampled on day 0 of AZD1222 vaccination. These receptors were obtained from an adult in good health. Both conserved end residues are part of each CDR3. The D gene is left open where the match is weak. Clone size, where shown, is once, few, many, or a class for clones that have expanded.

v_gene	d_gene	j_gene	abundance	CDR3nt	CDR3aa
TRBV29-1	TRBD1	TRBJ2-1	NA	TGCAGCGTTGAGGGACAGGGAGGGCCCTCCTACAATGAGCAGTTCTTC	CSVEGQGGPSYNEQFF
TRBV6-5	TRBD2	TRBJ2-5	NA	TGTGCCAGCCGGATGGCGGGAGTAGAGACCCAGTACTTC	CASRMAGVETQYF
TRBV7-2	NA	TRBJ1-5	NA	TGTGCCAGCAGCTTAGTACCTAGGGGCAATCAGCCCCAGCATTTT	CASSLVPRGNQPQHF
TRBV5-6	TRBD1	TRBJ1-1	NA	TGTGCCAGCAGCAGGAAGGGGGCGGGGGACACTGAAGCTTTCTTT	CASSRKGAGDTEAFF
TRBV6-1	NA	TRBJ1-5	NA	TGTGCCAGCAGTGAAAGAGGGGACGGTTACAATCAGCCCCAGCATTTT	CASSERGDGYNQPQHF
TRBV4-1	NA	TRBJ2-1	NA	TGCGCCAGCAGCCAAGCGGTTTACAATGAGCAGTTCTTC	CASSQAVYNEQFF
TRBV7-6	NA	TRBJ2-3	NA	TGTGCCAGCAGCGGGGCCGGGAGTCTCACAGATACGCAGTATTTT	CASSGAGSLTDTQYF
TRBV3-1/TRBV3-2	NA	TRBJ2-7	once	TGTGCCAGCAGCCGAGGGGGGACAGAGAGCTACGAGCAGTACTTC	CASSRGGTESYEQYF
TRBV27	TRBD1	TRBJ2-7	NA	TGTGCCAGCGGACGTATCTTGGGACAGGGGGCTCGGGAGCAGTACTTC	CASGRILGQGAREQYF
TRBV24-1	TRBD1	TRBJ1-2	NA	TGTGCCACCAGTGATTCCGGGACAGGGAACTATGGCTACACCTTC	CATSDSGTGNYGYTF
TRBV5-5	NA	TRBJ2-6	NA	TGTGCCAGCACCTCTATTTCAGGGGCCAACGTCCTGACTTTC	CASTSISGANVLTF
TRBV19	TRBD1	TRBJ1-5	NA	TGTGCCAGTAGTGTCGGACAGGGGAGGAATCAGCCCCAGCATTTT	CASSVGQGRNQPQHF
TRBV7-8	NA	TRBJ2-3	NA	TGTGCCAGCAGCTTTGCCGGGAGAAGCACAGATACGCAGTATTTT	CASSFAGRSTDTQYF
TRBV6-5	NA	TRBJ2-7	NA	TGTGCCAGCAGTTACCTCCCAGTCTCCAACGAGCAGTACTTC	CASSYLPVSNEQYF
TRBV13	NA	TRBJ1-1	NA	TGTGCCAGCAGCACTAGACCGGACACTGAAGCTTTCTTT	CASSTRPDTEAFF
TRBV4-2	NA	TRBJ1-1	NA	TGTGCCAGCAGCCAAGACAGGGGAGGTACTGAAGCTTTCTTT	CASSQDRGGTEAFF
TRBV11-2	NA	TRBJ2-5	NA	TGTGCCAGCAGCTTAGGTTATAGGTTGCGTCAAGAGACCCAGTACTTC	CASSLGYRLRQETQYF
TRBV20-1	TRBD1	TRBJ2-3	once	TGCAGTGCTAGTGGGCGACAGGGAACAGATACGCAGTATTTT	CSASGRQGTDTQYF
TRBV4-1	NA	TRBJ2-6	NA	TGCGCCAGCAGTCAAATGAGGCAGAGCTCTGGGGCCAACGTCCTGACTTTC	CASSQMRQSSGANVLTF
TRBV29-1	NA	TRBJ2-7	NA	TGCAGCGTTGGGGGTCTTTCCTACGAGCAGTACTTC	CSVGGLSYEQYF
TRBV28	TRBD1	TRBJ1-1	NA	TGTGCCAGCAGACGACAGGGGGCGACTGAAGCTTTCTTT	CASRRQGATEAFF
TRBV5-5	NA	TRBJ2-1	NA	TGTGCCAGCAGCCCAATTTCCCTGCCCGGCGGAGAGTTCTTC	CASSPISLPGGEFF
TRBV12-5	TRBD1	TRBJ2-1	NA	TGTGCTAGTGGAACCGGGACAGTGGACAATGAGCAGTTCTTC	CASGTGTVDNEQFF
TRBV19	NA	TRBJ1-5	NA	TGTGCCAGTATCCGGGACGCTGGGGGCAATCAGCCCCAGCATTTT	CASIRDAGGNQPQHF
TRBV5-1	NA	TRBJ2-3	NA	TGCGCCAGCAGCGTTGGGTGGGGCACAGATACGCAGTATTTT	CASSVGWGTDTQYF
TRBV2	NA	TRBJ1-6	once	TGTGCCAGCAGTTTGGTTTCCGGTGGGAGCTCCTATAATTCACCCCTCCACTTT	CASSLVSGGSSYNSPLHF
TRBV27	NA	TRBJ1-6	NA	TGTGCCAGCAGTTTATACCTAAACTATAATTCACCCCTCCACTTT	CASSLYLNYNSPLHF
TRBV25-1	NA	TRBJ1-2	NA	TGTGCCAGCGGGGGGAACTATGGCTACACCTTC	CASGGNYGYTF
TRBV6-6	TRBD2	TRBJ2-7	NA	TGTGCCAGCAGATCGACCGGGACTAGCGGGAGCCACGAGCAGTACTTC	CASRSTGTSGSHEQYF
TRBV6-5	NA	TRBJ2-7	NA	TGTGCCAGCAGCCGACCCGGAGGTTCTTACGAGCAGTACTTC	CASSRPGGSYEQYF
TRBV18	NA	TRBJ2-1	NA	TGTGCCAGCTCAGCTACGGGGGGCGGGGATGAGCAGTTCTTC	CASSATGGGDEQFF
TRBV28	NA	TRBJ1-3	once	TGTGCCAGCAGTACCGGGATACGAGGAAACACCATATATTTT	CASSTGIRGNTIYF
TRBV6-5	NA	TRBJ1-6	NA	TGTGCCAGCAGCTCACCGGGACAAAATTCACCCCTCCACTTT	CASSSPGQNSPLHF
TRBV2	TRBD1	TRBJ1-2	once	TGTGCCAGCAGCGACGACAGGGATTGGGGCTACACCTTC	CASSDDRDWGYTF
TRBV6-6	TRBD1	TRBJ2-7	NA	TGTGCCATCCGACAGGGGGCGTCTCTCTACGAGCAGTACTTC	CAIRQGASLYEQYF
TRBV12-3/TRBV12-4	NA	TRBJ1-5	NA	TGTGCCAGCAGTTTGGCCGGCAATCAGCCCCAGCATTTT	CASSLAGNQPQHF
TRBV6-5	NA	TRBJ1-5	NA	TGTGCCAGCAGTTCCGCGAGGACAGAGAACAATCAGCCCCAGCATTTT	CASSSARTENNQPQHF
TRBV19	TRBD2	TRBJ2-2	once	TGTGCCAGTAGTAATAGACTAGCGGGTAACACCGGGGAGCTGTTTTTT	CASSNRLAGNTGELFF
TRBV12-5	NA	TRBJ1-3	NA	TGTGCTAGTGGTTTCGAGACAGGCTCTGGAAACACCATATATTTT	CASGFETGSGNTIYF
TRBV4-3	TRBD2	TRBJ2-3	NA	TGCGCCAGCAGCTCGACTAGCGGGACTAGCACAGATACGCAGTATTTT	CASSSTSGTSTDTQYF
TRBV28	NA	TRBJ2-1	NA	TGTGCCAGCAGTTTGCCCAATTACAATGAGCAGTTCTTC	CASSLPNYNEQFF
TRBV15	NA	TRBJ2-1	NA	TGTGCCACCAGCAGGGCACGGGGGCGGTCTAGCGGAGAAGGGTACAATGAGCAGTTCTTC	CATSRARGRSSGEGYNEQFF
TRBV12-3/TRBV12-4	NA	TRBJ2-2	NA	TGTGCCAGCAGTCCAGGCGCTGGCGGGGAGCTGTTTTTT	CASSPGAGGELFF
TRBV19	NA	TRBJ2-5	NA	TGTGCCAGTAGTATAGCCGCCAGGGGCCCTCCTCAAGAGACCCAGTACTTC	CASSIAARGPPQETQYF
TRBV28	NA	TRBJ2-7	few	TGTGCCAGCAACCTAGGACGGAACTCCTACGAGCAGTACTTC	CASNLGRNSYEQYF